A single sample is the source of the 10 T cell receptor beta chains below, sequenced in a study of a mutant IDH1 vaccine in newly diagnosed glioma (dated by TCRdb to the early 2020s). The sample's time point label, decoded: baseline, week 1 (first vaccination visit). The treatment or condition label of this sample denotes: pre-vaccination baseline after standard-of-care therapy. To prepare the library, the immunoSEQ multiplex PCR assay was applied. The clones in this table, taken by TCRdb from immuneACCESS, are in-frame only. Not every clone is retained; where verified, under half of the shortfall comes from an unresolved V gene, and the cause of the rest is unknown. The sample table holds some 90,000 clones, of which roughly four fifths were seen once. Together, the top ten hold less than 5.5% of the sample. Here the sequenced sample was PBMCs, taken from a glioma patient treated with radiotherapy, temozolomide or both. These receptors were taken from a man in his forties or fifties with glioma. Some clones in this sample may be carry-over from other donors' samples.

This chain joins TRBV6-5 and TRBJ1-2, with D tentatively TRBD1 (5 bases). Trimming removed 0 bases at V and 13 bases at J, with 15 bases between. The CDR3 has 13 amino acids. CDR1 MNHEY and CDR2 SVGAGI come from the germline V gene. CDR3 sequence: CASSYSIKGWGTF. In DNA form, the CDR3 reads TGTGCCAGCAGTTACTCGATTAAGGGGTGGGGCACCTTC.

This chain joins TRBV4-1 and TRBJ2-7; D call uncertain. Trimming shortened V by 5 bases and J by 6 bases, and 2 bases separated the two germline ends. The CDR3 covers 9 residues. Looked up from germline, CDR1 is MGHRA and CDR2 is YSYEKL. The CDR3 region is CASSSEQYF. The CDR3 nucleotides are TGCGCCAGCAGCTCCGAGCAGTACTTC.

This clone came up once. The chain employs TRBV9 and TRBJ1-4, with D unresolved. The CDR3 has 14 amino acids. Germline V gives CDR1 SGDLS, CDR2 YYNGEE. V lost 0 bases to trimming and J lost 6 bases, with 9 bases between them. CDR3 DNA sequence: TGTGCCAGCAGCGTAGGGGGAGGTGATGAAAAACTGTTTTTT. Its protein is CASSVGGGDEKLFF.

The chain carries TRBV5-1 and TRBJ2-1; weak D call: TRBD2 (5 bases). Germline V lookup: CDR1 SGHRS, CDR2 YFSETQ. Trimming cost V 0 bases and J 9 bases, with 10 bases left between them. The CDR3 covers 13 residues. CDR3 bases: TGCGCCAGCAGCTTGGTGGCCGGGATTGAGCAGTTCTTC. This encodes CASSLVAGIEQFF.

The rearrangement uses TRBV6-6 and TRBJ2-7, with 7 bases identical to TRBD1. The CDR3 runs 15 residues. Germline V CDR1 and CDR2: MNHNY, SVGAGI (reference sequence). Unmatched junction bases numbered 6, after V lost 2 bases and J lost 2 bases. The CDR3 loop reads CASSYTRGTAYEQYF. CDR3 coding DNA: TGTGCCAGCAGTTACACCAGGGGGACCGCCTACGAGCAGTACTTC.

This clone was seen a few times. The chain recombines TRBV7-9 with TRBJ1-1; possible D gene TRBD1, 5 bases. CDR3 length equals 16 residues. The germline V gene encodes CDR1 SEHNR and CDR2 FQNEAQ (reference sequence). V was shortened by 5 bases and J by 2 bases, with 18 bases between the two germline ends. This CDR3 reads CASSQGRTTRNTEAFF. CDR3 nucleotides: TGTGCCAGCAGCCAGGGACGGACTACCCGCAACACTGAAGCTTTCTTT.

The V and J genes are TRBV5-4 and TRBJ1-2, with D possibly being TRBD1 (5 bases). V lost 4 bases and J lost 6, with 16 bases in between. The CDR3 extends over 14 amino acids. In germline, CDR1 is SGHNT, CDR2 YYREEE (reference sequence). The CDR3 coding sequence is TGTGCCAGCAGCCTGGGACGCATGGGGGATGGCTACACCTTC. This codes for CASSLGRMGDGYTF.

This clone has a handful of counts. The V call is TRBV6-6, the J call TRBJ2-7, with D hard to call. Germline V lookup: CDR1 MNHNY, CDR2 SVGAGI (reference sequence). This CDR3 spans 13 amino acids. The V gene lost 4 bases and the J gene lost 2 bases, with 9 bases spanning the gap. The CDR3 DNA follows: TGTGCCAGCAGTTCGGCGCCAGCCTACGAGCAGTACTTC. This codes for CASSSAPAYEQYF.

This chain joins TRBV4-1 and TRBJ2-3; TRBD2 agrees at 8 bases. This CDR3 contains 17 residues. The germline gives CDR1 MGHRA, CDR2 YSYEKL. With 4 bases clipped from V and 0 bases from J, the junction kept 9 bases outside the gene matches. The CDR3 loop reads CASSLRLATESTDTQYF. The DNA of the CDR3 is TGCGCCAGCAGCCTCCGACTAGCGACTGAGAGCACAGATACGCAGTATTTT.

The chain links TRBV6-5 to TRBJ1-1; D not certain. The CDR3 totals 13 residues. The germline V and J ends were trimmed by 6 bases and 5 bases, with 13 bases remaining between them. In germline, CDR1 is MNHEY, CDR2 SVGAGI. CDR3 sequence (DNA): TGTGCCAGCAGAACCAACTCAAAAACTGAAGCTTTCTTT. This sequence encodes CASRTNSKTEAFF.